This T cell receptor (beta chain) was found in a study of shared clonotypes between healthy human individuals. Evenly divided among several immunoSEQ plates was the genomic DNA of each subset. Clones were sequenced by immunoSEQ multiplex PCR, and TCRdb holds only the in-frame ones, with some missing. The data show 2.3 million or so clones, with roughly 93% seen just once and about 0.39% held by the top ten. V gave up 0 bases and J gave up 10 bases, with 9 bases separating them. The CDR3 consists of 13 residues. CDR1 and CDR2 (germline): LGHNA, YSLEER. Input material: naive CD4+ T cells from PBMCs. Subset denoted: CD45RA+ positively selected. This clonotype originated in a man younger than 30 in good health. Some clones in this sample may be carry-over from other donors' samples. The J gene is TRBJ1-4, the V gene TRBV4-3; D not certain. CDR3 loop: CASSQDRLGKLFF. In nucleotides, the CDR3 is TGCGCCAGCAGCCAAGACCGCCTGGGAAAACTGTTTTTT.